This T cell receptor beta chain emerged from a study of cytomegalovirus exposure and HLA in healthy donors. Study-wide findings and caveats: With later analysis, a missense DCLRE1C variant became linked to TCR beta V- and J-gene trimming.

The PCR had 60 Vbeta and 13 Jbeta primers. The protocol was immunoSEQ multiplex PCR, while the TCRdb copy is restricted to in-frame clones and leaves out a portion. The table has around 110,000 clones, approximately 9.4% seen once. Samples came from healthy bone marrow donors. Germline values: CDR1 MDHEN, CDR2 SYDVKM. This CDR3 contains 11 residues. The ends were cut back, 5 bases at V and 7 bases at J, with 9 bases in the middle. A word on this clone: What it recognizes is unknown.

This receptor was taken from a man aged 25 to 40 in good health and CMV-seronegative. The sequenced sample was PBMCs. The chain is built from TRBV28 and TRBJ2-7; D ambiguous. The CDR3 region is CASSRTREQYF. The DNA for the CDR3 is TGTGCCAGCAGTCGAACCAGGGAGCAGTACTTC.